This is a list of T cell receptor beta chains from one sample in a study of neurological immune-mediated disorders. TCRdb redid the calling of the 5' RACE reads with MiXCR, one entry per CDR3 protein. Altogether over 13,000 distinct CDR3 sequences are present, roughly 7% being singletons, with the ten largest covering around 22%. The sequenced material came from CD8+ T cells from blood. The receptors originated from a woman aged 40-49 years in good health. CDR3s include the opening cysteine and the closing phenylalanine or tryptophan. A D gene is named only where the DNA matches it firmly. Clone size is shown for a subset of rows, as once, few, many or a class of expanded clone.

D gene: NA
V gene: TRBV5-1
clone size: many
J gene: TRBJ2-3
CDR3 DNA: TGCGCCAGCAGCTGGGGGCGGATGAGCACAGATACGCAGTATTTT
CDR3 protein: CASSWGRMSTDTQYF

D gene: NA
V gene: TRBV5-6
clone size: many
J gene: TRBJ2-6
CDR3 DNA: TGTGCCAGCACCCTAACTGGGGCCAACGTCCTGACTTTC
CDR3 protein: CASTLTGANVLTF

D gene: TRBD2
V gene: TRBV2
clone size: few
J gene: TRBJ2-3
CDR3 DNA: TGTGCGAGCAGCCCGGGACTAGCGATCAAAGATACGCAGTATTTT
CDR3 protein: CASSPGLAIKDTQYF

D gene: NA
V gene: TRBV7-2
clone size: medium-sized
J gene: TRBJ2-7
CDR3 DNA: TGTGCCAGCAACCAGGGAGGGGGAGACGAGCAGTACTTC
CDR3 protein: CASNQGGGDEQYF

D gene: NA
V gene: TRBV10-2
clone size: NA
J gene: TRBJ1-2
CDR3 DNA: TGCGCCAGCAGTGAAAGGGGTGGAAACTATGGCTACACCTTC
CDR3 protein: CASSERGGNYGYTF

D gene: NA
V gene: TRBV12-3/TRBV12-4
clone size: NA
J gene: TRBJ2-3
CDR3 DNA: TGTGCCAGCAGTGACCCCGGGACTAGCACAGATACGCAGTATTTT
CDR3 protein: CASSDPGTSTDTQYF

D gene: NA
V gene: TRBV28
clone size: NA
J gene: TRBJ2-7
CDR3 DNA: TGTGCCAGCAGTGGCTCGAGGCCATACGAGCAGTACTTC
CDR3 protein: CASSGSRPYEQYF

D gene: NA
V gene: TRBV28
clone size: many
J gene: TRBJ2-1
CDR3 DNA: TGTGCCAGCAGTCCATGGGATGAGCAGTTCTTC
CDR3 protein: CASSPWDEQFF

D gene: NA
V gene: TRBV5-1
clone size: many
J gene: TRBJ1-5
CDR3 DNA: TGCGCCAGCAGCTTGGACAGGGATGAGCCCCAGCATTTT
CDR3 protein: CASSLDRDEPQHF

D gene: NA
V gene: TRBV2
clone size: many
J gene: TRBJ1-1
CDR3 DNA: TGTGCCAGCAGTGAAGCGTTCCGGGACGCCGAAGCTTTCTTT
CDR3 protein: CASSEAFRDAEAFF

D gene: NA
V gene: TRBV3-1
clone size: many
J gene: TRBJ2-3
CDR3 DNA: TGTGCCAGCAGCCAAGGGGGGCGCACAGATACGCAGTATTTT
CDR3 protein: CASSQGGRTDTQYF

D gene: TRBD1
V gene: TRBV7-9
clone size: many
J gene: TRBJ1-2
CDR3 DNA: TGTGCCAGCAGCCCGTACTCGGACAGGGAGGTCTATGGCTACACCTTC
CDR3 protein: CASSPYSDREVYGYTF

D gene: NA
V gene: TRBV4-1
clone size: many
J gene: TRBJ1-5
CDR3 DNA: TGCGCCAGCAGCCAAGGCCCCCTGACTCAGCCCCAGCATTTT
CDR3 protein: CASSQGPLTQPQHF

D gene: NA
V gene: TRBV12-5
clone size: medium-sized
J gene: TRBJ2-5
CDR3 DNA: TGTGCTAGTGCCTCGGGGACTGTTCAAGAGACCCAGTACTTC
CDR3 protein: CASASGTVQETQYF

D gene: TRBD2
V gene: TRBV12-5
clone size: many
J gene: TRBJ2-6
CDR3 DNA: TGTGCTAGTGGAGCGGGGGGCCATGGTGGGGCCAACGTCCTGACTTTC
CDR3 protein: CASGAGGHGGANVLTF

D gene: TRBD2
V gene: TRBV20-1
clone size: many
J gene: TRBJ2-1
CDR3 DNA: TGCAGTGCTAGAGATTGGGGACTAGCGGGAGGAAATGAGCAGTTCTTC
CDR3 protein: CSARDWGLAGGNEQFF

D gene: TRBD2
V gene: TRBV6-2/TRBV6-3
clone size: many
J gene: TRBJ2-1
CDR3 DNA: TGTGCCAGCAGTTACGGTAGCGGGAGGGCCTACAATGAGCAGTTCTTC
CDR3 protein: CASSYGSGRAYNEQFF

D gene: NA
V gene: TRBV25-1
clone size: many
J gene: TRBJ2-1
CDR3 DNA: TGTGCCAGCAGTGATTGGTCCAATGAGCAGTTCTTC
CDR3 protein: CASSDWSNEQFF

D gene: NA
V gene: TRBV7-2
clone size: many
J gene: TRBJ1-5
CDR3 DNA: TGTGCCAGCAGCTCCTCTGATAGCAATCAGCCCCAGCATTTT
CDR3 protein: CASSSSDSNQPQHF

D gene: TRBD1
V gene: TRBV5-1
clone size: many
J gene: TRBJ2-5
CDR3 DNA: TGCGCCAGCAGCCCTCTGGGACAGGGGTTGGGAGAGACCCAGTACTTC
CDR3 protein: CASSPLGQGLGETQYF

D gene: NA
V gene: TRBV20-1
clone size: many
J gene: TRBJ2-5
CDR3 DNA: TGCAGTGCCACCATACCCAAAACCGGGACACCGGGAGAGACCCAGTACTTC
CDR3 protein: CSATIPKTGTPGETQYF

D gene: TRBD1
V gene: TRBV20-1
clone size: NA
J gene: TRBJ1-2
CDR3 DNA: TGCAGTGCTAACGGACAGGGTGGCGGCTACACCTTC
CDR3 protein: CSANGQGGGYTF

D gene: NA
V gene: TRBV5-1
clone size: NA
J gene: TRBJ2-3
CDR3 DNA: TGCGCCAGCAGCCCATACGGACAGAGCACAGATACGCAGTATTTT
CDR3 protein: CASSPYGQSTDTQYF

D gene: NA
V gene: TRBV14
clone size: NA
J gene: TRBJ2-7
CDR3 DNA: TGTGCCAGCAGCCAAGGGGGGCCCCTCTACGAGCAGTACTTC
CDR3 protein: CASSQGGPLYEQYF

D gene: NA
V gene: TRBV15
clone size: many
J gene: TRBJ2-1
CDR3 DNA: TGTGCCACCAGCCCCACCGGGGACATATTCAATGAGCAGTTCTTC
CDR3 protein: CATSPTGDIFNEQFF

D gene: TRBD1
V gene: TRBV7-2
clone size: many
J gene: TRBJ2-1
CDR3 DNA: TGTGCCAGCAGCACGCCGGGACAGGCGTATCACAATGAGCAGTTCTTC
CDR3 protein: CASSTPGQAYHNEQFF

D gene: NA
V gene: TRBV6-5
clone size: many
J gene: TRBJ1-2
CDR3 DNA: TGTGCCAGCAGTTACTCCCCCTACGACGGCAATAACTATGGCTACACCTTC
CDR3 protein: CASSYSPYDGNNYGYTF

D gene: NA
V gene: TRBV28
clone size: once
J gene: TRBJ1-5
CDR3 DNA: TGTGCCAGCAGTTTAGTAGGGCTTAGCAATCAGCCCCAGCATTTT
CDR3 protein: CASSLVGLSNQPQHF

D gene: TRBD1
V gene: TRBV13
clone size: many
J gene: TRBJ2-7
CDR3 DNA: TGTGCCAGCAGCGGCGGGGACAGGGCTAAGGAGCAGTACTTC
CDR3 protein: CASSGGDRAKEQYF

D gene: NA
V gene: TRBV5-1
clone size: many
J gene: TRBJ2-7
CDR3 DNA: TGCGCCAGCAGCTCCGGCACAGGGCACGTTTTCTACGAGCAGTACTTC
CDR3 protein: CASSSGTGHVFYEQYF

D gene: NA
V gene: TRBV9
clone size: few
J gene: TRBJ2-7
CDR3 DNA: TGTGCCAGCAGCGTGGGTCTGAAAGGTGGGGCTATGGAGCAGTACTTC
CDR3 protein: CASSVGLKGGAMEQYF

D gene: TRBD2
V gene: TRBV7-9
clone size: many
J gene: TRBJ2-5
CDR3 DNA: TGTGCAGTAGCGGGAGATCAGGAGACCCAGTACTTC
CDR3 protein: CAVAGDQETQYF

D gene: NA
V gene: TRBV27
clone size: many
J gene: TRBJ1-2
CDR3 DNA: TGTGCCAGCAGTTTATTAGGGGCGCTCGGAGATGGCTACACCTTC
CDR3 protein: CASSLLGALGDGYTF

D gene: TRBD2
V gene: TRBV27
clone size: many
J gene: TRBJ2-1
CDR3 DNA: TGTGCCAGCGCTCTGGCGGGGGTTTGGGAGGAGCAGTTCTTC
CDR3 protein: CASALAGVWEEQFF

D gene: NA
V gene: TRBV29-1
clone size: many
J gene: TRBJ2-7
CDR3 DNA: TGCAGCGTTGTCAGGGAACAAAACTACGAGCAGTACTTC
CDR3 protein: CSVVREQNYEQYF

D gene: NA
V gene: TRBV28
clone size: many
J gene: TRBJ1-2
CDR3 DNA: TGTGCCAGCAGTGACCAGGGGAGAGGCTACACCTTC
CDR3 protein: CASSDQGRGYTF

D gene: TRBD1
V gene: TRBV7-9
clone size: many
J gene: TRBJ2-7
CDR3 DNA: TGTGCCAGCAGTGGGACAGGGGAATTTTACGAGCAGTACTTC
CDR3 protein: CASSGTGEFYEQYF

D gene: TRBD1
V gene: TRBV2
clone size: many
J gene: TRBJ2-1
CDR3 DNA: TGTGCCTGCCGCCCGGGACAGGGTACCCACAATGAGCAGTTCTTC
CDR3 protein: CACRPGQGTHNEQFF

D gene: NA
V gene: TRBV9
clone size: NA
J gene: TRBJ2-2
CDR3 DNA: TGTGCCAGCAGCACCCAAGACACCGGGGAGCTGTTTTTT
CDR3 protein: CASSTQDTGELFF